The next 13 T cell receptor beta chains were all read from a single sample in a study of beta chain features in type 1 diabetes. Study-wide results and caveats: In all four CD4+ subsets, TCRB CDR3 length was significantly, moderately reduced in type 1 diabetes.

These receptors lack a known antigen. Of the isolated RNA, all was reverse transcribed, and so the sequenced material was expressed TCRB transcripts. This table comes from immunoSEQ multiplex PCR, and its TCRdb copy is limited to in-frame clones, with some not included. Among 250,000 to 300,000 clones listed, around 24% were seen once. Material: naive CD4+ T cells from blood. The receptors come from a woman younger than 45 with type 1 diabetes.

In regard to this clone: The same CDR3 also results from other DNA sequences found in this sample. The chain carries TRBV18 and TRBJ2-5, with D uncertain. Germline CDR1 reads KGHSH; CDR2 reads LQKENI. Trimming stripped 2 bases from V and 3 bases from J, with 7 bases between. The CDR3 loop spans 13 amino acids. CDR3 bases: TGTGCCAGCTCACCAGGCGGTAAAGAGACCCAGTACTTC. Amino acid sequence: CASSPGGKETQYF.

The rearrangement joins TRBV28 to TRBJ2-1; the D gene is possibly TRBD2 (6 bases). V lost 2 bases and J lost 14, with 13 bases in between. Germline V CDR1 and CDR2: MDHEN, SYDVKM. The CDR3 runs to 12 residues. This chain's CDR3 is CASSLPREREFF. The CDR3 DNA is TGTGCCAGCAGTTTACCCCGGGAGCGGGAGTTCTTC.

This clone was seen only a few times. The chain is built from TRBV4-2 and TRBJ2-1, with 12 bases fitting TRBD2. Per the germline V gene, CDR1 is LGHNA and CDR2 is YNFKEQ. V trimming: 2 bases; J trimming: 8 bases; junction bases outside the gene matches: 1. The CDR3 covers 14 residues. CDR3: CASSQLAGGHEQFF. The CDR3 region has the DNA TGTGCCAGCAGCCAACTAGCGGGAGGGCATGAGCAGTTCTTC.

This clone was found once. The J gene is TRBJ2-1, the V gene TRBV7-9; 8 bases map to TRBD2. V lost 4 bases to trimming and J lost 0 bases; unmatched junction nucleotides: 2. The CDR3 covers 15 residues. CDR1 SEHNR and CDR2 FQNEAQ come from the germline V gene (reference sequence). Here the CDR3 DNA reads TGTGCCAGCAGCTCTACTAGCGGCTCCTACAATGAGCAGTTCTTC. Protein product: CASSSTSGSYNEQFF.

The chain joins TRBV12-5 to TRBJ2-3; tentatively, D is TRBD2 (5 bases). CDR1 is LGHNT, CDR2 FRNRAP, per germline. This CDR3 is built from 16 residues. V lost 1 base and J 3 bases, leaving 14 bases between the germline ends. In DNA form, the CDR3 reads TGTGCTAGTGGTTTGGCAGGAGGCAGGTCGACAGATACGCAGTATTTT. As protein: CASGLAGGRSTDTQYF.

There are a few counts of this clone. In DNA form, the CDR3 reads TGTGCCAGCAGTTACGTAGTTTACGAGCAGTACTTC. Its protein is CASSYVVYEQYF. The chain uses TRBV6-6 and TRBJ2-7; D not certain. The CDR3 has 12 residues. V shed 2 bases and J shed 4 bases, with 6 bases lying between them. CDR1 and CDR2 (germline): MNHNY, SVGAGI (reference sequence).

This chain uses TRBV4-1 with TRBJ2-5; D not resolved. V was cut by 0 bases and J by 2 bases, with 10 bases left in between. This CDR3 is built from 15 residues. CDR1 and CDR2 (germline): MGHRA, YSYEKL. CDR3 in DNA: TGCGCCAGCAGCCAAGATCCCCAGGAACAAGAGACCCAGTACTTC. This sequence encodes CASSQDPQEQETQYF.

The rearrangement uses TRBV2 and TRBJ2-1, with D unresolved. Between the trimmed V and J ends, which lost 3 bases and 5 bases, there was a span of 8 bases. This CDR3 comprises 13 residues. CDR1 is SNHLY, CDR2 FYNNEI, per germline. The CDR3 sequence is CASSEPTHNEQFF. The CDR3 bases are TGTGCCAGCAGTGAGCCCACACACAATGAGCAGTTCTTC.

V usage is TRBV5-4 and J usage is TRBJ1-1, with D perhaps matching TRBD1 (5 bases). The CDR3 sequence is 15 residues long. Trimming pared 0 bases from V and 1 base from J, leaving 10 bases between. Germline V lookup: CDR1 SGHNT, CDR2 YYREEE (reference sequence). The DNA of the CDR3 is TGTGCCAGCAGCTTGGCCGGGACTGCGAACACTGAAGCTTTCTTT. It encodes CASSLAGTANTEAFF.

V is TRBV6-5 and J is TRBJ1-1; D possibly corresponds to TRBD1 (6 bases). Trimming shortened V by 2 bases and J by 3 bases, and 7 bases separated the two germline ends. Germline CDR1 is MNHEY and CDR2 is SVGAGI. The CDR3 runs to 13 residues. The CDR3 nucleotides read TGTGCCAGCAGTTACAAGGGGGACACTGAAGCTTTCTTT. Residues: CASSYKGDTEAFF.

This clone was seen only a few times. The chain has TRBV7-9 and TRBJ2-3; possibly TRBD2 for D (6 bases). Between the trimmed V and J ends, which lost 3 bases and 3 bases, there was a span of 13 bases. CDR1 SEHNR and CDR2 FQNEAQ come from the germline V gene (reference sequence). The CDR3 runs 15 residues. The CDR3 DNA reads TGTGCCAGCAGCTTTGTTGCTAGCGAGACAGATACGCAGTATTTT. This sequence encodes CASSFVASETDTQYF.

This chain joins TRBV7-9 and TRBJ1-5, with D possibly TRBD1 on 6 matching bases. V was trimmed by 5 bases and J by 5 bases, leaving 13 bases between them. This CDR3 has 14 residues. The V gene's germline CDR1 is SEHNR and CDR2 FQNEAQ (reference sequence). DNA of the CDR3: TGTGCCAGCAGCCCCCGGGACACCGATCAGCCCCAGCATTTT. The encoded protein is CASSPRDTDQPQHF. Supplemented by reference TRBV7-9 and TRBJ1-5, the full variable domain reads DTGVSQNPRHKITKRGQNVTFRCDPISEHNRLYWYRQTLGQGPEFLTYFQNEAQLEKSRLLSDRFSAERPKGSFSTLEIQRTEQGDSAMYLCASSPRDTDQPQHFGDGTRLSIL.

This clone has only a few counts. The V gene is TRBV5-1, the J gene TRBJ2-3; D might be TRBD1 (6 bases). The ends were cut back, 1 base at V and 4 bases at J, with 13 bases in the middle. Germline assignment: CDR1 SGHRS and CDR2 YFSETQ. The CDR3 is 15 residues long. The CDR3 here is CASSLLGAAADTQYF. DNA for the CDR3: TGCGCCAGCAGCTTGTTGGGGGCCGCCGCAGATACGCAGTATTTT.